The 11 T cell receptor beta chains reported below all come from one sample, sequenced in a study of spatial heterogeneity in lung cancer. This sample's time point: sample taken at primary tumor resection. TCRdb used MiXCR to reprocess the 5' RACE reads, holding one entry per CDR3 protein. The table lists tens of thousands of distinct CDR3 sequences, roughly an eighth of them singletons, with 56% in the top ten. This specimen consisted of PBMCs, obtained at surgery. These receptors were taken from a male donor with early-stage non-small cell lung cancer.

In its sample, this clonotype was seen a few times. The chain carries TRBV7-8 and TRBJ1-3; 10 nucleotides agree with TRBD1. Trimming cost V 4 bases and J 8 bases; bases outside gene matches: 8. Germline values: CDR1 SGHVS, CDR2 FQNEAQ. The CDR3 is made up of 15 amino acids. The CDR3 coding sequence is TGTGCCAGCAGCTCAGGACAGGGGGTAATAGACACCATATATTTT. The encoded protein is CASSSGQGVIDTIYF. The variable domain in full, completed from reference TRBV7-8 and TRBJ1-3, reads GAGVSQSPRYKVAKRGQDVALRCDPISGHVSLFWYQQALGQGPEFLTYFQNEAQLDKSGLPSDRFFAERPEGSVSTLKIQRTQQEDSAVYLCASSSGQGVIDTIYFGEGSWLTVV.

This chain connects TRBV7-2 to TRBJ1-4; 10 bases match TRBD1. Germline V lookup: CDR1 SGHTA, CDR2 FQGNSA. This CDR3 comprises 14 residues. V shed 5 bases, J shed 8 bases, and the junction held 5 bases outside the gene matches. The CDR3 loop is CASSRDRGQEKLFF. The CDR3 region has the DNA TGTGCCAGCAGCCGTGACAGGGGGCAGGAAAAACTGTTTTTT.

The gene calls are TRBV11-3 and TRBJ2-7; 10 nucleotides align to TRBD2. This CDR3 has 15 amino acids. V was clipped by 2 bases and J by 5 bases; unmatched bases: 6. Germline CDR1 is SGHNT and CDR2 is YENEEA. Written as DNA, the CDR3 is TGTGCCAGCAGCTTATTTGGGACTAGCGCCGACGAGCAGTACTTC. It is translated as CASSLFGTSADEQYF. Looking up the rest from reference TRBV11-3 and TRBJ2-7 gives the full variable domain: EAGVVQSPRYKIIEKKQPVAFWCNPISGHNTLYWYLQNLGQGPELLIRYENEEAVDDSQLPKDRFSAERLKGVDSTLKIQPAELGDSAVYLCASSLFGTSADEQYFGPGTRLTVT.

The chain has TRBV19 and TRBJ1-2; TRBD1 matches 12 bases. The CDR3 extends over 18 amino acids. Per the germline V gene, CDR1 is LNHDA and CDR2 is SQIVND (reference sequence). Trimming took 2 bases from V and 3 from J; bases not matched to a gene: 10. The CDR3 loop reads CASSIPGQGARGDYGYTF. For the CDR3, the DNA is TGTGCCAGTAGTATACCGGGACAGGGGGCGCGAGGAGACTATGGCTACACCTTC. Full variable domain (outside the CDR3, taken from reference TRBV19 and TRBJ1-2): DGGITQSPKYLFRKEGQNVTLSCEQNLNHDAMYWYRQDPGQGLRLIYYSQIVNDFQKGDIAEGYSVSREKKESFPLTVTSAQKNPTAFYLCASSIPGQGARGDYGYTFGSGTRLTVV.

This chain links TRBV6-6 with TRBJ1-1; D unresolved. V shed 6 bases and J shed 3 bases, with 8 bases lying between them. Germline CDR1 reads MNHNY; CDR2 reads SVGAGI (reference sequence). The CDR3 spans 12 residues. CDR3: CASRSTDTEAFF. The DNA of the CDR3 is TGTGCCAGCAGGTCCACAGACACTGAAGCTTTCTTT.

This clonotype was observed many times. The chain has TRBV5-1 and TRBJ2-2; D is ambiguous. CDR1 SGHRS and CDR2 YFSETQ come from the germline V gene. Trimming stripped 2 bases from V and 7 bases from J, with 3 bases between. CDR3 length: 11 residues. CDR3 protein: CASSFGGELFF. As DNA, the CDR3 is TGCGCCAGCAGCTTTGGCGGGGAGCTGTTTTTT.

The chain has TRBV6-6 and TRBJ1-4, with 9 bases lining up with TRBD1. The junction had 8 bases not matched to a gene; V was cut back by 7 bases and J by 8 bases. Germline CDR1 MNHNY, CDR2 SVGAGI (reference sequence). The CDR3 is 14 residues long. Written as DNA, the CDR3 is TGTGCCAGCAATTCCGGGACAGGGACCGAAAAACTGTTTTTT. It yields the protein CASNSGTGTEKLFF.

With respect to this clonotype: A clone one base away is much larger, so this may be a read error. V gene TRBV4-2 combines with J gene TRBJ2-7, with TRBD2 matching over 10 bases. Germline lookup yields CDR1 LGHNA and CDR2 YNFKEQ. This CDR3 comprises 16 residues. Here the CDR3 reads CANSQDRLAGDYEQYF. The CDR3 bases are TGTGCCAACAGCCAAGATAGGCTAGCGGGGGATTACGAGCAGTACTTC.

This clonotype was recorded at least ten times. The chain combines TRBV4-1 with TRBJ1-2; D is unresolved. V was trimmed by 1 base and J by 5 bases, leaving 14 bases between them. Per the germline V gene, CDR1 is MGHRA and CDR2 is YSYEKL. There are 15 residues in the CDR3. CDR3 in DNA: TGCGCCAGCAGCCAAGTGGGCCCGGGTATTTATGGCTACACCTTC. This sequence encodes CASSQVGPGIYGYTF.

This clonotype was observed many times. This chain uses TRBV5-6 with TRBJ1-1; D not resolved. The V end lost 1 base, the J end lost 3 bases, and 13 bases lay between the germline ends. The germline V gene encodes CDR1 SGHDT and CDR2 YYEEEE. The CDR3 is 15 amino acids. The CDR3 reads CASSLRPGGDTEAFF. Here the CDR3 DNA reads TGTGCCAGCAGCTTGCGGCCCGGAGGAGACACTGAAGCTTTCTTT.

The chain joins TRBV7-3 to TRBJ1-6; 7 bases agree with TRBD1. CDR1 is SGHTA and CDR2 is FQGTGA in the germline V gene. The CDR3 spans 13 residues. After removal of 5 bases from V and 7 bases from J, the junction contained 2 bases not matched to a gene. CDR3 sequence reads: CASSNRGNSPLHF. The DNA of the CDR3 is TGTGCCAGCAGCAACAGGGGAAATTCACCCCTCCACTTT.